This TCR beta chain was sequenced for a study of T cells expressing NK-cell markers. Study-level background: Sequenced donors, eight in total, included seven who were HCMV-seropositive and one who was seronegative.

Study-level points and caveats: As a fraction of CD8+ T cells, dominant NKG2C+ clonotypes reached about 1.0-8% in 5 to 7 donors. One observes that, in four donors, these clonotypes were also the leading ones within the CD3+CD56-NKG2C+ fraction.

The CDR3 has 15 amino acids. CDR1 SGHTA and CDR2 FQGNSA come from the germline V gene. TCRdb re-called the 5' RACE reads and gives one entry per CDR3 protein, without DNA. The sample is made up of some 340,000 distinct CDR3 sequences, and the top ten hold 4% to 6.5% of it. Concerning this clonotype: The antigen remains unidentified.

This chain uses TRBV7-2 with TRBJ2-2; the D call of TRBD2 rests on TCRdb alone, since no DNA is present to check it. This clonotype was obtained from a man aged 18 to 69 in good health. The sequenced sample consisted of blood T cells: a sorted CD56 or NKG2C T cell subset, CD4+ or CD8+ T cells, or bulk PBMC T cells (not recorded which). The CDR3 is CASSPRTSYTGELFF.